The rows below give T cell receptor beta chains drawn from one sample of a study of blood T cell repertoires in COVID-19. The data were produced by immunoSEQ multiplex PCR, yet TCRdb's version contains in-frame clones alone and is incomplete. The sample contains some 110,000 clones, roughly 80% of which appear only once. What was sequenced was peripheral blood. The receptor source for this set is a man in his forties or fifties with acute or convalescent COVID-19. CDR3s include the opening cysteine and the closing phenylalanine or tryptophan. Fields, in order: V gene, clone size, D gene, J gene, CDR3 DNA, CDR3 protein. D genes are given only for firm matches. Not all rows give a size; the values are once, few, many and, for expanded clones, a class.

TRBV6-5	.	TRBD2	TRBJ2-3	TGTGCCAGCAGTTACTTAGCTAGCGGGTTATCAGATACGCAGTATTTT	CASSYLASGLSDTQYF
TRBV9	.	.	TRBJ2-2	TGTGCCAGCAGCGCCCGGGGTGATCGCGTCAGTTTGAACACCGGGGAGCTGTTTTTT	CASSARGDRVSLNTGELFF
TRBV29-1	.	TRBD1	TRBJ2-7	TGCAGCGCCGCGACAGGGGGTTTAGAGCAGTACTTC	CSAATGGLEQYF
TRBV27	.	.	TRBJ2-6	TGTGCCAGCAGTCGACTGATCTCTGGGGCCAACGTCCTGACTTTC	CASSRLISGANVLTF
TRBV19	.	.	TRBJ1-5	TGTGCCAGTAGCAATCCCAGGGGTCGACAGCCCCAGCATTTT	CASSNPRGRQPQHF
TRBV11-1	.	.	TRBJ1-1	TGTGCCAGCAGCTTAGGGGGACAAGCGAACACTGAAGCTTTCTTT	CASSLGGQANTEAFF
TRBV10-3	.	.	TRBJ2-7	TGTGCCATCAGTGAGGGGCTAGCGAACACCTACGAGCAGTACTTC	CAISEGLANTYEQYF
TRBV5-1	.	.	TRBJ2-7	TGCGCCAGCAGCCCGCGCCTATCCTACTACGAGCAGTACTTC	CASSPRLSYYEQYF
TRBV6-5	few	.	TRBJ1-3	TGTGCCAGCAGTTACTCAGGGGAACCTGGAAACACCATATATTTT	CASSYSGEPGNTIYF
TRBV6-5	.	TRBD1	TRBJ1-1	TGTGCCAGCGTCACGTACAGGGGGCAAAGTAAGGCTTTCTTT	CASVTYRGQSKAFF
TRBV7-3	.	.	TRBJ2-7	TGTGCCAGCAGCTTGGAACAGGGTTACGAGCAGTACTTC	CASSLEQGYEQYF
TRBV5-1	few	.	TRBJ2-3	TGCGCCAGCAGGCGCATCATTGACACAGATACGCAGTATTTT	CASRRIIDTDTQYF
TRBV4-1	.	TRBD2	TRBJ2-7	TGCGCCAGCAGCCAAGGGCCTAGCGGGAGTTACGAGCAGTACTTC	CASSQGPSGSYEQYF
TRBV27	.	.	TRBJ1-6	TGTGCCAGCAGCTTCCAGGGGTATAATTCACCCCTCCACTTT	CASSFQGYNSPLHF
TRBV29-1	.	.	TRBJ1-5	TGCAGCGTCCGGGAGGGGAAGGACCAGCCCCAGCATTTT	CSVREGKDQPQHF
TRBV14	.	.	TRBJ1-5	TGTGCCAGCAGCCAAGACGGCAATCAGCCCCAGCATTTT	CASSQDGNQPQHF
TRBV9	.	TRBD1	TRBJ1-3	TGTGCCAGCAGCGTAGGGACAGGGGGCTCTGGAAACACCATATATTTT	CASSVGTGGSGNTIYF
TRBV6-5	.	.	TRBJ1-2	TGTGCCATCTACGTAGGAGCTCTGTATCATGGCTACACCTTC	CAIYVGALYHGYTF
TRBV4-1	.	TRBD1	TRBJ1-6	TGCGCCAGCAGCCCCTCCCAGGGGGCCACTTCCCTCCACTTT	CASSPSQGATSLHF
TRBV5-6	.	TRBD1	TRBJ2-5	TGTGCCAGCAGCCCAACCACAGGGGTACAAGAGACCCAGTACTTC	CASSPTTGVQETQYF
TRBV24-1	few	TRBD2	TRBJ2-7	TGTGCCACCAGTGATTCGGCTAGCGGGGCAAGGGAGCAGTACTTC	CATSDSASGAREQYF
TRBV2	.	.	TRBJ2-3	TGTGCCAGCAGTGAAGTCTCAGATACGCAGTATTTT	CASSEVSDTQYF
TRBV5-1	.	TRBD1	TRBJ1-2	TGCGCCAGCAGCTTGGATGGACAGGAAGCTAACTATGGCTACACCTTC	CASSLDGQEANYGYTF
TRBV11-2	.	TRBD2	TRBJ2-7	TGTGCCAGCAGCTTGGACACCGGGACTAGCGGGATCGCCTACGAGCAGTACTTC	CASSLDTGTSGIAYEQYF
TRBV9	.	.	TRBJ2-7	TGTGCCAGCAGCGTAGGAGGAAGACTACCTCCCTACGAGCAGTACTTC	CASSVGGRLPPYEQYF
TRBV4-1	.	.	TRBJ1-2	TGCGCCACTGCGGCCAGGGGTGGAAACTATGGCTACACCTTC	CATAARGGNYGYTF
TRBV29-1	.	.	TRBJ1-1	TGCAGCGTTGCCCAACAGGGGAACACTGAAGCTTTCTTT	CSVAQQGNTEAFF
TRBV6-5	.	TRBD2	TRBJ2-2	TGTGCCAGTAGTTCCGGACTAGCGGGAGGCTCCGGGGAGCTGTTTTTT	CASSSGLAGGSGELFF
TRBV11-2	.	.	TRBJ1-2	TGTGCCAGCAGCTTACAGGGGAACTATGGCTACACCTTC	CASSLQGNYGYTF
TRBV7-3	.	.	TRBJ2-2	TGTGCCAGCAGCTCCTATACTGCCACCGGGGAGCTGTTTTTT	CASSSYTATGELFF
TRBV7-8	.	.	TRBJ1-1	TGTGCCAGCAGCGCCCCCCCGACAGCGGAAGCTTTCTTT	CASSAPPTAEAFF
TRBV9	.	TRBD1	TRBJ1-1	TGTGCCAGCAGCGTAGACCCCGACAGGGGCACTGAAGCTTTCTTT	CASSVDPDRGTEAFF
TRBV5-6	.	TRBD1	TRBJ1-4	TGTGCCAGCAGCGTGGACAGGGGGCGTGAAAAACTGTTTTTT	CASSVDRGREKLFF
TRBV13	.	.	TRBJ2-7	TGTGCCAACAGCCCCGCTGGAGTCCACGAGCAGTACTTC	CANSPAGVHEQYF
TRBV14	.	TRBD1	TRBJ1-3	TGTGCCAGCACCCTTGGTCAGGGGGCTTCTGGAAACACCATATATTTT	CASTLGQGASGNTIYF
TRBV7-7	few	TRBD1	TRBJ1-3	TGTGCCAGCAGCTCGGACAGGTTCGACACCATATATTTT	CASSSDRFDTIYF
TRBV27	few	TRBD1	TRBJ2-1	TGTGCCAGCAGTTTAAAACAGGGGCGATACAATGAGCAGTTCTTC	CASSLKQGRYNEQFF
TRBV28	.	.	TRBJ1-1	TGTGCCAGCAGTTTTAGCGGGATCAGGGGACCAGGGTTAGCTTTCTTT	CASSFSGIRGPGLAFF
TRBV29-1	.	.	TRBJ2-2	TGCAGCGTTCTCAGGGGGGCGGGACCGAACACCGGGGAGCTGTTTTTT	CSVLRGAGPNTGELFF
TRBV7-8	once	TRBD1	TRBJ1-4	TGTGCCAGCAGCTCAAGGACAGGACTTGCAACTAATGAAAAACTGTTTTTT	CASSSRTGLATNEKLFF
TRBV9	.	TRBD2	TRBJ2-3	TGTGCCAGCAGCGCTAGCGGGAGCACAGATACGCAGTATTTT	CASSASGSTDTQYF
TRBV7-8	.	.	TRBJ1-1	TGTGCCAGTACGACGGGGTTGAACACTGAAGCTTTCTTT	CASTTGLNTEAFF
TRBV19	.	TRBD2	TRBJ2-2	TGTGCCAGTAGTAACACAGGTGGACTAGCGGGAGGGCCGTGGACCGGGGAGCTGTTTTTT	CASSNTGGLAGGPWTGELFF